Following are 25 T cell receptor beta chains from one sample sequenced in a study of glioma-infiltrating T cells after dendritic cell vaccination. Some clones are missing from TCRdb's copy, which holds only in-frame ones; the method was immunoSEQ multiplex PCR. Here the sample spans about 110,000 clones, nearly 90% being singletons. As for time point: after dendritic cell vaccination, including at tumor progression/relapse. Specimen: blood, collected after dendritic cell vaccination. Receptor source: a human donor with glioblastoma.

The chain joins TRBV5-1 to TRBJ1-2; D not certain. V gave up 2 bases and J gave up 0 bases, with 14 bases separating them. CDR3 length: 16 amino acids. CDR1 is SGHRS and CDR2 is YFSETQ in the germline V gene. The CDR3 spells CASSFGRRSANYGYTF. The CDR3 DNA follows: TGCGCCAGCAGCTTCGGAAGGAGGTCGGCTAACTATGGCTACACCTTC.

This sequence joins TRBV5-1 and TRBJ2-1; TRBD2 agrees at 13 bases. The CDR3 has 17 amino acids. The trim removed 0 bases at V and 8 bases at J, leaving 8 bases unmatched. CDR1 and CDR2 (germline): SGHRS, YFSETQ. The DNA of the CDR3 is TGCGCCAGCAGCTTGGGACTAGCGGGAGGACCCGGAGATGAGCAGTTCTTC. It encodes CASSLGLAGGPGDEQFF.

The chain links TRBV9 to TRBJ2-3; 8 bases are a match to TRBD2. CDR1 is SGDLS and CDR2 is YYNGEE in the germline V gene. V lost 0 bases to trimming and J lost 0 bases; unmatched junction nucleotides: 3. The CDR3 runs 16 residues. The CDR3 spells CASSVELAASTDTQYF. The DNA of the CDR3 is TGTGCCAGCAGCGTAGAACTAGCGGCTAGCACAGATACGCAGTATTTT.

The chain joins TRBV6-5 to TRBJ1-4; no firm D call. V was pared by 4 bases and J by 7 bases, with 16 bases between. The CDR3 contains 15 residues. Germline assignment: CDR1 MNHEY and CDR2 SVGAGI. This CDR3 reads CASSSPSGVSEKLFF. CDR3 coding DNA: TGTGCCAGCAGTTCCCCCAGCGGGGTGAGTGAAAAACTGTTTTTT.

CDR3 residues: CASDRFGARYTF. The CDR3 DNA reads as TGTGCCAGCGACAGGTTTGGGGCTCGCTACACCTTC. V usage is TRBV5-8 and J usage is TRBJ1-2; maybe TRBD1 (6 bases). Germline assignment: CDR1 SGHTS and CDR2 YDEGEE. CDR3 length equals 12 residues. V lost 7 bases and J 9 bases, leaving 16 bases between the germline ends.

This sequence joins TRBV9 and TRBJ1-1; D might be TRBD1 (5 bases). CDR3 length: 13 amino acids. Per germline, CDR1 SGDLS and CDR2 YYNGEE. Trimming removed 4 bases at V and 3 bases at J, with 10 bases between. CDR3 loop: CASSKWGDTEAFF. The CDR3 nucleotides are TGTGCCAGCAGCAAATGGGGGGACACTGAAGCTTTCTTT.

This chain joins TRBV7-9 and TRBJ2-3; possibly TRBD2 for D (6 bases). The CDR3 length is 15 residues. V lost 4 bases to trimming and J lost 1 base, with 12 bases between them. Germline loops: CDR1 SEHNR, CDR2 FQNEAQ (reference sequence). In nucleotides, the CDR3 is TGTGCCAGCAGCTGGGGGACTGCGGGCACAGATACGCAGTATTTT. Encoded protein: CASSWGTAGTDTQYF.

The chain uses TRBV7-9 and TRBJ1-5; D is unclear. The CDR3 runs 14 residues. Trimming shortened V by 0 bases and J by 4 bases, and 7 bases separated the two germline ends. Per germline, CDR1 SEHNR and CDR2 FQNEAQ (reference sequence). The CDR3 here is CASSLAGLNQPQHF. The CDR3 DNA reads TGTGCCAGCAGCTTAGCTGGCTTAAATCAGCCCCAGCATTTT.

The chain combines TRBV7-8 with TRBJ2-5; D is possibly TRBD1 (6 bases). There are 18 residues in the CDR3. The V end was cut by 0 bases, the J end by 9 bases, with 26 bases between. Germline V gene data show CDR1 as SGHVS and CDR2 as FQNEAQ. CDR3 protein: CASSLAGGDILGASAQYF. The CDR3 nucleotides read TGTGCCAGCAGCTTAGCTGGGGGCGATATTCTAGGAGCTAGTGCCCAGTACTTC.

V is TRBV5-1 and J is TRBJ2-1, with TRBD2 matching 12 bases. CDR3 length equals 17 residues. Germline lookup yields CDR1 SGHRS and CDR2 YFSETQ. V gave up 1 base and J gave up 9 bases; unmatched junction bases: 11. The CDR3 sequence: CASSLSPSGGAIGEQFF. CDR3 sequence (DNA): TGCGCCAGCAGCTTGTCGCCTAGCGGGGGGGCCATAGGTGAGCAGTTCTTC.

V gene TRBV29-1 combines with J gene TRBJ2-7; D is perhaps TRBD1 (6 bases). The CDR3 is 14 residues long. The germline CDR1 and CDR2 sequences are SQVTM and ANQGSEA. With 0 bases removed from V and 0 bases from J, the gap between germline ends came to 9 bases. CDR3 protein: CSVEEAGVSYEQYF. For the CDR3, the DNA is TGCAGCGTTGAAGAAGCAGGGGTCTCCTACGAGCAGTACTTC.

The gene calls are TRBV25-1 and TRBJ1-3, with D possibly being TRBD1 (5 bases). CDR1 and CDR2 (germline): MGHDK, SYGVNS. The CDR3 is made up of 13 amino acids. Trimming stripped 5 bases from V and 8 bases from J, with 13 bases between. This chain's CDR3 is CASSFREEDTIYF. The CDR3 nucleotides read TGTGCCAGCAGTTTCAGGGAGGAGGACACCATATATTTT.

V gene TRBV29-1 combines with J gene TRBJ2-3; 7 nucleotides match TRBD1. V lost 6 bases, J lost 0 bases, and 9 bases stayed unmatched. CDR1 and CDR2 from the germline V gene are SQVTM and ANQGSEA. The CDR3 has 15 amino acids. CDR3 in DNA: TGCAGCGTCGCACGGGACAGCGATAGCACAGATACGCAGTATTTT. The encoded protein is CSVARDSDSTDTQYF.

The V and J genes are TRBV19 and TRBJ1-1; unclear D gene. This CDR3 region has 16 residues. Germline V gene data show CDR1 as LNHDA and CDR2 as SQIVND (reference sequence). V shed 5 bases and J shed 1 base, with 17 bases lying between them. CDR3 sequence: CASSLLVGSGNTEAFF. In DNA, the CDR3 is TGTGCCAGTAGTCTACTAGTAGGGAGTGGGAACACTGAAGCTTTCTTT.

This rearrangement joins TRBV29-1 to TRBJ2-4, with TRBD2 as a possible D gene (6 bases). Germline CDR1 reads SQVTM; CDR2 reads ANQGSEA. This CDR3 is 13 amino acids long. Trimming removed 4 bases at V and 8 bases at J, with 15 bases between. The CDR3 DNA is TGCAGCGTTGTTGTCGGAGGGACGGACATTCAGTACTTC. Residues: CSVVVGGTDIQYF.

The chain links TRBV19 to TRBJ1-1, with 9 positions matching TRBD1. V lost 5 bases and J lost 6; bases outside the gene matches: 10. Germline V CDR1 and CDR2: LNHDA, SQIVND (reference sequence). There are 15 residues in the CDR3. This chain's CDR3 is CASSSDRGRHAEAFF. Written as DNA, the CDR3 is TGTGCCAGTAGTTCGGACAGGGGCCGCCACGCTGAAGCTTTCTTT.

The CDR3 spells CASSPLAGGPDTQYF. The CDR3 coding sequence is TGTGCCAGCAGTCCTCTAGCGGGGGGGCCAGATACGCAGTATTTT. The chain joins TRBV2 to TRBJ2-3; 12 bases are a match to TRBD2. Germline V CDR1 and CDR2: SNHLY, FYNNEI. There are 15 residues in the CDR3. Trimming at V came to 5 bases and at J to 4 bases, leaving 4 bases not matched to a gene.

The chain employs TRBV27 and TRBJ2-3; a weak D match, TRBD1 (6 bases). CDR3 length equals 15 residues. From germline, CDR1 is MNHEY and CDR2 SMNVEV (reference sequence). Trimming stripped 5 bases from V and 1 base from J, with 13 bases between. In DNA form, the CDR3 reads TGTGCCAGCAGTAACTTGGGGGCCGGCACAGATACGCAGTATTTT. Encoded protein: CASSNLGAGTDTQYF.

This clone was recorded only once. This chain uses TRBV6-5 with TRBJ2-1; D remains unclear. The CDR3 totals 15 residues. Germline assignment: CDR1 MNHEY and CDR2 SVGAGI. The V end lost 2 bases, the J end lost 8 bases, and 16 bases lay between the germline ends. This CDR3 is CASSYSSRATHEQFF. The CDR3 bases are TGTGCCAGCAGTTACAGTTCAAGAGCGACGCATGAGCAGTTCTTC.

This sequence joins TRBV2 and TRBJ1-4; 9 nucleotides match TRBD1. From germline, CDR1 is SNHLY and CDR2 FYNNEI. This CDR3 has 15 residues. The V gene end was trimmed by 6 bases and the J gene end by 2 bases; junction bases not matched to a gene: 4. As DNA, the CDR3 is TGTGCCAGCAGGGGACAGGGAACCACTAATGAAAAACTGTTTTTT. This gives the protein CASRGQGTTNEKLFF.

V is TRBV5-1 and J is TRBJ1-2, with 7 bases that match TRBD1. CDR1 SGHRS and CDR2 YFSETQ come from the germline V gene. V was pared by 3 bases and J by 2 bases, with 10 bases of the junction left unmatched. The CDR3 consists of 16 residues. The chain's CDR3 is CASSSTSGQVNYGYTF. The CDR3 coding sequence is TGCGCCAGCAGCTCGACTAGTGGACAGGTCAACTATGGCTACACCTTC.

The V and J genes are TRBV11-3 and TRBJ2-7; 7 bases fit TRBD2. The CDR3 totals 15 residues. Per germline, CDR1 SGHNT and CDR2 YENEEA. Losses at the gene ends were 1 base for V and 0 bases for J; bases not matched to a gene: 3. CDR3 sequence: CASSLASGVSYEQYF. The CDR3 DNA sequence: TGTGCCAGCAGCTTAGCCAGCGGGGTCTCCTACGAGCAGTACTTC.

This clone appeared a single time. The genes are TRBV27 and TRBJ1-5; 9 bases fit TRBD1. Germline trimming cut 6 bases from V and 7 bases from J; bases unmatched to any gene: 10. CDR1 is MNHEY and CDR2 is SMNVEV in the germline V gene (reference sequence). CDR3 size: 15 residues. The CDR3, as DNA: TGTGCCAGCAGAACTACAGGGGGCCCAGGACAGCCCCAGCATTTT. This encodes CASRTTGGPGQPQHF.

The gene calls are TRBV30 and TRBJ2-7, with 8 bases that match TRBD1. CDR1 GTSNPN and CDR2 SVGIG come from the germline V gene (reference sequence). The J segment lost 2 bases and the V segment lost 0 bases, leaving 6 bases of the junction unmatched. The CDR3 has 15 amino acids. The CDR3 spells CAWSVSDREAYEQYF. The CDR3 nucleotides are TGTGCCTGGAGTGTGTCGGACAGGGAAGCCTACGAGCAGTACTTC.

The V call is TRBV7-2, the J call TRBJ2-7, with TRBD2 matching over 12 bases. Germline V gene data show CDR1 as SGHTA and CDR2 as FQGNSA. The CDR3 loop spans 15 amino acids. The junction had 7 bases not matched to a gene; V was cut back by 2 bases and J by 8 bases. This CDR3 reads CASSLSELAGGKQYF. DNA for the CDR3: TGTGCCAGCAGCTTATCGGAGCTAGCGGGAGGGAAGCAGTACTTC.